The 16 T cell receptor beta chains reported below all come from one sample, sequenced in a study of blood T cells in healthy people across ages. The use of a sample-barcoded 5' primer and a J-beta primer mix characterized a second PCR of roughly 7 to 11 cycles. TCRdb re-analysed the 5' RACE reads in MiXCR, keeping a single row per CDR3 protein. The table has about 580,000 distinct CDR3 sequences, under 55% seen once. Material: blood. These receptors originate from an elderly man in good health.

This clonotype appeared a few times. V is TRBV28 and J is TRBJ2-7, with 11 positions matching TRBD2. The CDR3 contains 15 residues. Trimming took 6 bases from V and 3 from J; bases not matched to a gene: 7. The germline V gene has CDR1 MDHEN and CDR2 SYDVKM. The CDR3 reads CASRDSGTSGYEQYF. Written as DNA, the CDR3 is TGTGCCAGCAGGGACTCCGGGACTAGCGGCTACGAGCAGTACTTC.

The sample holds a few counts of this clonotype. The CDR3 reads CASSSWDFTDTQYF. The CDR3 DNA follows: TGTGCCAGCAGCTCCTGGGACTTCACAGATACGCAGTATTTT. The V and J genes are TRBV13 and TRBJ2-3; TRBD2 is a possible D gene (6 bases). Germline V lookup: CDR1 PRHDT, CDR2 FYEKMQ (reference sequence). Trimming took 4 bases from V and 2 from J, leaving 10 bases between them. The CDR3 is made up of 14 amino acids.

The chain carries TRBV3-1 and TRBJ1-4; D remains ambiguous. Trimming removed 5 bases at V and 8 bases at J, with 9 bases between. The CDR3 has 12 amino acids. Looked up from germline, CDR1 is LGHDT and CDR2 is YNNKEL (reference sequence). In DNA, the CDR3 is TGTGCCAGCAGCTACAACCTAGAAAAACTGTTTTTT. Translating it yields CASSYNLEKLFF.

The chain links TRBV28 to TRBJ2-7; D perhaps matches TRBD1 (6 bases). V was clipped by 4 bases and J by 2 bases, with 12 bases between them. Germline assignment: CDR1 MDHEN and CDR2 SYDVKM. The CDR3 loop spans 14 amino acids. The CDR3 here is CASSSPGQTYEQYF. CDR3 nucleotides: TGTGCCAGCAGTTCCCCCGGACAGACCTACGAGCAGTACTTC. The whole variable domain, remainder taken from reference TRBV28 and TRBJ2-7, is DVKVTQSSRYLVKRTGEKVFLECVQDMDHENMFWYRQDPGLGLRLIYFSYDVKMKEKGDIPEGYSVSREKKERFSLILESASTNQTSMYLCASSSPGQTYEQYFGPGTRLTVT.

The chain couples TRBV7-9 to TRBJ1-5; D not certain. The CDR3 is 16 residues long. V dropped 4 bases and J dropped 5 bases, with 18 bases sitting between them. The V gene's germline CDR1 is SEHNR and CDR2 FQNEAQ (reference sequence). The CDR3 coding sequence is TGTGCCAGCAGCTCTTTGGACCAACCTCCCGATCAGCCCCAGCATTTT. This codes for CASSSLDQPPDQPQHF.

The chain is built from TRBV7-9 and TRBJ2-4, with TRBD2 as a possible D gene (6 bases). The J call may be in error: the DNA end matches TRBJ2-7 better. Germline assignment: CDR1 SEHNR and CDR2 FQNEAQ (reference sequence). CDR3 size: 12 residues. CDR3 residues: CASNKEGHEQYF. CDR3 in DNA: TGTGCCAGCAACAAGGAGGGGCACGAGCAGTACTTC.

The chain combines TRBV20-1 with TRBJ1-1; D remains unclear. The CDR3 is made up of 11 amino acids. V was clipped by 6 bases and J by 11 bases, with 16 bases between them. The V gene's germline CDR1 is DFQATT and CDR2 SNEGSKA (reference sequence). CDR3 DNA sequence: TGCAGTGCCACACCGGGTCGAGAGGCTTTCTTT. It codes for CSATPGREAFF.

The chain joins TRBV2 to TRBJ2-1, with D perhaps TRBD2 (5 bases). Between the trimmed V and J ends, which lost 4 bases and 4 bases, there was a span of 11 bases. The V gene's germline CDR1 is SNHLY and CDR2 FYNNEI. CDR3 size: 14 residues. The CDR3 DNA sequence: TGTGCCAGCAGTGGGGGTAGCGTTTACAATGAGCAGTTCTTC. This encodes CASSGGSVYNEQFF.

The rearrangement uses TRBV2 and TRBJ2-1; D ambiguous. The germline CDR1 and CDR2 sequences are SNHLY and FYNNEI. V dropped 6 bases and J dropped 5 bases, with 14 bases sitting between them. The length of the CDR3 is 14 residues. CDR3 nucleotides: TGTGCCAGCAGGGGTCGGCGGCTAAACAATGAGCAGTTCTTC. Amino acids: CASRGRRLNNEQFF.

This chain joins TRBV7-9 and TRBJ1-1, with TRBD1 matching over 7 bases. CDR1 and CDR2 (germline): SEHNR, FQNEAQ (reference sequence). The V and J ends lost 7 bases and 0 bases, in that order; junction bases with no gene match: 5. This CDR3 is built from 14 residues. CDR3 sequence (DNA): TGTGCCAGCAATGACAGGGCGGTGAACACTGAAGCTTTCTTT. It yields the protein CASNDRAVNTEAFF.

CDR3 sequence: CASSERTGLGGYTF. The DNA for the CDR3 is TGTGCCAGCAGTGAAAGGACGGGGCTCGGGGGCTACACCTTC. The rearrangement joins TRBV2 to TRBJ1-2; weak D call: TRBD1 (5 bases). The V end was cut by 2 bases, the J end by 8 bases, with 15 bases between. The CDR3 is made up of 14 amino acids. Per germline, CDR1 SNHLY and CDR2 FYNNEI.

J is TRBJ1-2 and V is TRBV4-3; D is possibly TRBD1 (5 bases). Per the germline V gene, CDR1 is LGHNA and CDR2 is YSLEER. Trimming took off 1 base at V and 3 bases at J, with 21 bases between the two ends. CDR3 size: 18 residues. In DNA form, the CDR3 reads TGCGCCAGCAGCCAAGGCCTCTCCCAACGGGGCTCGGACTATGGCTACACCTTC. Translating it yields CASSQGLSQRGSDYGYTF.

This clonotype was seen more than once but under ten times. CDR3 protein: CASSAGQNNEQFF. DNA for the CDR3: TGCGCCAGCAGCGCGGGACAGAACAATGAGCAGTTCTTC. The chain carries TRBV5-1 and TRBJ2-1; D perhaps matches TRBD1 (7 bases). CDR1 SGHRS and CDR2 YFSETQ come from the germline V gene. V shed 4 bases and J shed 5 bases, with 10 bases lying between them. The CDR3 consists of 13 residues. Using reference TRBV5-1 and TRBJ2-1 for the parts outside the CDR3, the full variable domain is KAGVTQTPRYLIKTRGQQVTLSCSPISGHRSVSWYQQTPGQGLQFLFEYFSETQRNKGNFPGRFSGRQFSNSRSEMNVSTLELGDSALYLCASSAGQNNEQFFGPGTRLTVL.

In regard to this clonotype: A read error may produce the germline difference seen at one junction end. V is TRBV14 and J is TRBJ2-1, with a weak D call TRBD1 (6 bases). The CDR3 length is 15 residues. Germline V lookup: CDR1 SGHDN, CDR2 FVKESK. The chain's CDR3 is CASSPGQSSYNGQFF. The CDR3 DNA reads TGTGCCAGCAGCCCAGGACAGAGCTCCTACAATGGGCAGTTCTTC.

This clonotype was seen only once. The V call is TRBV20-1, the J call TRBJ1-5; 8 bases map to TRBD1. The CDR3 is made up of 15 amino acids. Unmatched junction bases numbered 13, after V lost 5 bases and J lost 7 bases. Germline CDR1 and CDR2: DFQATT and SNEGSKA (reference sequence). DNA of the CDR3: TGCAGTGCTCGCCAGACAGGGGTAAGGGAACAGCCCCAGCATTTT. This sequence encodes CSARQTGVREQPQHF.

This clonotype was seen a few times. V and J are TRBV6-2 or TRBV6-3 and TRBJ2-7; TRBD2 aligns across 9 bases. CDR3 length equals 16 residues. Trimming took 3 bases from V and 2 from J; bases not matched to a gene: 8. Germline assignment: CDR1 MNHEY and CDR2 SVGEGT. The CDR3 DNA follows: TGTGCCAGCAGTTATCCTCAGCGGGGGGCCGCCTACGAGCAGTACTTC. Translating it yields CASSYPQRGAAYEQYF.